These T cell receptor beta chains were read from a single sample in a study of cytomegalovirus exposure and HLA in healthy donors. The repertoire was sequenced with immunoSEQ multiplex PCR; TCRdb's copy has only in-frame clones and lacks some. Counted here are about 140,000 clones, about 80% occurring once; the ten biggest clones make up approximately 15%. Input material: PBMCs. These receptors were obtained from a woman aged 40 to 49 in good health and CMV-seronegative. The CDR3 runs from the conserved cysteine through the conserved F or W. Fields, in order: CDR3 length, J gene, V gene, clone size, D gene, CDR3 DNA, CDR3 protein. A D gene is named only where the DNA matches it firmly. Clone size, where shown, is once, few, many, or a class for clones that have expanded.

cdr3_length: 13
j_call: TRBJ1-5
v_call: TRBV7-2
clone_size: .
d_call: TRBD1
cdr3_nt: TGTGCCAGCAGCCCAGACAGGGACCAGCCCCAGCATTTT
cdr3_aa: CASSPDRDQPQHF

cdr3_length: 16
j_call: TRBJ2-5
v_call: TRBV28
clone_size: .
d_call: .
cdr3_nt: TGTGCCAGCAGTTTAGACGGGGGGCTTAGGGGAGAGACCCAGTACTTC
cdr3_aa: CASSLDGGLRGETQYF

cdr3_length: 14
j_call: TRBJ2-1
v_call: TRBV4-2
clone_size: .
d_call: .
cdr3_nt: TGTGCCAGCAGCCAAGCCGGGGTAGAAAATGAGCAGTTCTTC
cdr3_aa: CASSQAGVENEQFF

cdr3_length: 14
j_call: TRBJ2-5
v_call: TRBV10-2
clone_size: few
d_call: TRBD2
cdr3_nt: TGCGCCAGCCTGGGAGGGACTGCCGAAGAGACCCAGTACTTC
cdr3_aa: CASLGGTAEETQYF

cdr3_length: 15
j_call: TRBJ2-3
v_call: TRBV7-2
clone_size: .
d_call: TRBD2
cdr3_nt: TGTGCCAGCAGCTGGAAGCGGGGGAGCACAGATACGCAGTATTTT
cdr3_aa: CASSWKRGSTDTQYF

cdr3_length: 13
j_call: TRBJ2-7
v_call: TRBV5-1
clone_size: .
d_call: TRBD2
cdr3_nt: TGCGCCAGCGCCCGGGGGGGGGAGTACGAGCAGTACTTC
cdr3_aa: CASARGGEYEQYF

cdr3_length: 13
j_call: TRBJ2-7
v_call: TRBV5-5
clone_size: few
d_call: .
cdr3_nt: TGTGCCAGCAGCTTCGGGTACTCCTACGAGCAGTACTTC
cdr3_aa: CASSFGYSYEQYF

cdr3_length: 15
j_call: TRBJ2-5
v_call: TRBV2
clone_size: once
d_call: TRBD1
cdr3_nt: TGTGCCAGCAGGGTGACAGGGGGCGAACTAGAGACCCAGTACTTC
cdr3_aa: CASRVTGGELETQYF

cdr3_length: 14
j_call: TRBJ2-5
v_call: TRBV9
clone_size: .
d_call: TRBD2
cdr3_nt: TGTGCCAGCACAACGGGGGGAACCCAAGAGACCCAGTACTTC
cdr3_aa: CASTTGGTQETQYF

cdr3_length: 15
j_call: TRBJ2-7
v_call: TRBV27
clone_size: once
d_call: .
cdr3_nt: TGTGCCAGCAGTTCCGACAGGCGACCACCCTACGAGCAGTACTTC
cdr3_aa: CASSSDRRPPYEQYF

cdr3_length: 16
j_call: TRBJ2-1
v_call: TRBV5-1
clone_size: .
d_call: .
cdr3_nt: TGCGCCAGCAGCTTGGCCCGACAGCCCTCCTACAATGAGCAGTTCTTC
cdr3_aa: CASSLARQPSYNEQFF

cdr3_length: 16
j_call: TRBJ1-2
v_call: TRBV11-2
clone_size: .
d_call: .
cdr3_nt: TGTGCCAGCAGCTTAGCCCAATCTACAGGCTTCTATGGCTACACCTTC
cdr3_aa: CASSLAQSTGFYGYTF